A selection of T cell receptor beta chains follows, all from one sample in a study of PD-1 blockade in classical Hodgkin lymphoma. Sequenced by immunoSEQ multiplex PCR; TCRdb stores in-frame clones only, minus some. The table records roughly 61,000 clones, 91% of them present only once. The material was peripheral blood mononuclear cells (PBMCs), obtained before the second cycle of nivolumab. Every receptor here comes from a human donor with classical Hodgkin lymphoma. Both conserved end residues are part of each CDR3. A D gene is named only where the DNA matches it firmly. Clone size appears in some rows only: once, few, many, or a class for an expanded clone.

.	TRBV5-1	TRBJ1-1	.	TGCGCCAGCAGCTTGGAGGCAGCGCATGGCACTGAAGCTTTCTTT	CASSLEAAHGTEAFF
.	TRBV4-3	TRBJ2-7	.	TGCGCCAGCAGCCAAGATTCACTCGGGAGTTGGTACGAGCAGTACTTC	CASSQDSLGSWYEQYF
.	TRBV2	TRBJ1-2	.	TGTGCCAGCAGCTACAGGGATTCTAACTATGGCTACACCTTC	CASSYRDSNYGYTF
.	TRBV4-1	TRBJ2-7	.	TGCGCCAGCAGCCAAGAGGGGAGTCAACTACTTCCGATCTACGAGCAGTACTTC	CASSQEGSQLLPIYEQYF
.	TRBV4-3	TRBJ2-1	TRBD2	TGCGCCAGCAGCCAAGATAGTATGGCGGGAGTCACCTACAATGAGCAGTTCTTC	CASSQDSMAGVTYNEQFF
many	TRBV11-2	TRBJ2-5	TRBD1	TGTGCCAGCAGCTCAGCCGGGACAGGGGAAGAGACCCAGTACTTC	CASSSAGTGEETQYF
.	TRBV5-1	TRBJ2-2	TRBD1	TGCGCCAGCAGCTCAACCGGACAGGGGCGGGACGGGGAGCTGTTTTTT	CASSSTGQGRDGELFF
.	TRBV19	TRBJ1-1	.	TGTGCCAGTAGTATTACGGACAGCGAGAACACTGAAGCTTTCTTT	CASSITDSENTEAFF
once	TRBV7-6	TRBJ2-2	.	TGTGCCAGCAGCTTAAGCCCCTCCGGGGCCTTATACACCGGGGAGCTGTTTTTT	CASSLSPSGALYTGELFF
.	TRBV19	TRBJ2-7	TRBD1	TGTGCCAGTAGTCTTAGACAGGGGGGTATCGAGCAGTACTTC	CASSLRQGGIEQYF
.	TRBV7-2	TRBJ2-5	TRBD2	TGTGCCAGCAGCTTACGACTAGCGGAGACCCAGTACTTC	CASSLRLAETQYF
few	TRBV5-1	TRBJ2-7	TRBD1	TGCGCCAGCAGCTGGGGACAGGGGAACGAGCAGTACTTC	CASSWGQGNEQYF
.	TRBV10-3	TRBJ1-4	.	TGTGCCATCACCGAGTCGGGACCCCCAAATGAAAAACTGTTTTTT	CAITESGPPNEKLFF
.	TRBV7-9	TRBJ2-7	.	TGTGCCAGCAGCCAACAAGGCTACCCCTACGAGCAGTACTTC	CASSQQGYPYEQYF
once	TRBV13	TRBJ2-5	TRBD2	TGTGCCAGCACCCTGGGGGGGGGTTTGGAGACCCAGTACTTC	CASTLGGGLETQYF
.	TRBV29-1	TRBJ2-7	.	TGCAGCGTTGTGCGGGGTCTGGAGCAGTACTTC	CSVVRGLEQYF
.	TRBV14	TRBJ1-4	TRBD1	TGTGCCAGCAGCCAAGCGGGACAGGGGACGGGTGAAAAACTGTTTTTT	CASSQAGQGTGEKLFF
once	TRBV7-9	TRBJ1-2	.	TGTGCCAGCAGCTTAGTGTGGGTGGAACCTAACTATGGCTACACCTTC	CASSLVWVEPNYGYTF
.	TRBV7-9	TRBJ1-2	.	TGTGCCAGCAGCTTTTCCGGGGGCGTGGGGAATAACTATGGCTACACCTTC	CASSFSGGVGNNYGYTF
.	TRBV2	TRBJ2-2	.	TGTGCCAGCAGCCAGGACGGGGGAAACACCGGGGAGCTGTTTTTT	CASSQDGGNTGELFF
few	TRBV29-1	TRBJ2-1	TRBD1	TGCAGCGTTGAAGCTAGTACAGGGGCCCTCTCGTCCTACAATGAGCAGTTCTTC	CSVEASTGALSSYNEQFF
.	TRBV7-9	TRBJ1-3	.	TGTGCCAGCAGCTCCCCGACAGGTCCCGGAAACACCATATATTTT	CASSSPTGPGNTIYF
.	TRBV6-5	TRBJ2-7	.	TGTGCCAGCAGTTACCGTACAGGGAACTACGAGCAGTACTTC	CASSYRTGNYEQYF
once	TRBV25-1	TRBJ1-4	.	TGTGCCAGCAGTGAAAGGAGTACTAATGAAAAACTGTTTTTT	CASSERSTNEKLFF
.	TRBV18	TRBJ1-3	.	TGTGCCAGCTCACAGGTGAACTCTGGAAACACCATATATTTT	CASSQVNSGNTIYF
.	TRBV6-5	TRBJ2-3	.	TGTGCCAGCAGTTACTCGGAATTGGACCCTAAAGCGCAGTATTTT	CASSYSELDPKAQYF
once	TRBV7-3	TRBJ2-5	TRBD2	TGTGCCAGCAGCTTGGGACTAGCGGGAGTCTGGGCGGAAGAGACCCAGTACTTC	CASSLGLAGVWAEETQYF
.	TRBV11-2	TRBJ2-7	TRBD2	TGTGCCAGCAGCTCCGAGACTAGCGGGATTACCCCCTACGAGCAGTACTTC	CASSSETSGITPYEQYF
.	TRBV5-3	TRBJ2-7	TRBD2	TGTGCCAGAAGCCCCTTTTCTAGCGGGCGGCGGCCCTACGAGCAGTACTTC	CARSPFSSGRRPYEQYF
.	TRBV5-1	TRBJ2-4	.	TGCGCCAGCAGCTTGGGGCAGGAGGTGAACATTCAGTACTTC	CASSLGQEVNIQYF
.	TRBV21-1	TRBJ2-3	.	TGTGCCAGCAGCAAAGGTCCACTACCCCATACGCAGTATTTT	CASSKGPLPHTQYF
.	TRBV5-1	TRBJ1-2	.	TGCGCCAGCAGCAGTAGGACAGACGGCTATGGCTACACCTTC	CASSSRTDGYGYTF
.	TRBV9	TRBJ2-7	TRBD2	TGTGCCAGCAGCGTAAGAGCGGGAGGGGGCTACGAGCAGTACTTC	CASSVRAGGGYEQYF
.	TRBV5-1	TRBJ2-7	.	TGCGCCAGCAGCTTGGAAGATTCTGGGTACGAGCAGTACTTC	CASSLEDSGYEQYF
.	TRBV27	TRBJ2-5	.	TGTGCCAGCAGTTCCCTTCCCCCCCCACAGGGCTGCGCGAGGGAGACCCAGTACTTC	CASSSLPPPQGCARETQYF
.	TRBV5-6	TRBJ1-2	.	TGTGCCAGCAGTACCGACTTCTCCTTCTATGGCTACACCTTC	CASSTDFSFYGYTF
.	TRBV10-3	TRBJ2-3	.	TGTGCCATCTCGTTGGGTACGTCGGATACGCAGTATTTT	CAISLGTSDTQYF
.	TRBV4-2	TRBJ2-7	TRBD2	TGTGCCAGCAGCCAAGAGGTTGCGGGAGGGGCCTACGAGCAGTACTTC	CASSQEVAGGAYEQYF
.	TRBV5-1	TRBJ2-3	TRBD2	TGCGCCAGCAGCTTGGCCGGACTAGCGGGAGAGGTCGGTACAGATACGCAGTATTTT	CASSLAGLAGEVGTDTQYF
.	TRBV29-1	TRBJ1-2	.	TGCAGCGCTATGACAGAGTATGGCTACACCTTC	CSAMTEYGYTF
.	TRBV4-2	TRBJ1-2	.	TGTGCCAGCAGCCAAGTTTCGACTGATATGAACTATGGCTACACCTTC	CASSQVSTDMNYGYTF
.	TRBV2	TRBJ2-7	.	TGTGCCAGCAGTCCTACAGGGACTCACTACGAGCAGTACTTC	CASSPTGTHYEQYF